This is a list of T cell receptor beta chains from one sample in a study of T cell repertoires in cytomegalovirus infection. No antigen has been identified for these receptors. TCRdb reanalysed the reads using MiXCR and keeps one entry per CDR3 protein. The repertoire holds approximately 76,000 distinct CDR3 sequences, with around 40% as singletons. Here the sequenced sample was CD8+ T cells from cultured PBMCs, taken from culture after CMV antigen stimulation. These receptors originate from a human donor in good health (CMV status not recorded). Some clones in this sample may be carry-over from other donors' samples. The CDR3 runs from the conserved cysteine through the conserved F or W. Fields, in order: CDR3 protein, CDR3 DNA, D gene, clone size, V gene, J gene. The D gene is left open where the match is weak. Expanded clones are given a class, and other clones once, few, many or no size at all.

CASSSHLGGGAYEQFF	TGTGCCAGCAGCTCCCACCTTGGCGGGGGGGCCTATGAGCAGTTCTTC	TRBD2	many	TRBV7-2	TRBJ2-1
CASSGFGRLNTDTQYF	TGTGCCAGCAGTGGATTCGGCAGACTGAACACAGATACGCAGTATTTT	-	-	TRBV2	TRBJ2-3
CASSLAGRYEQYF	TGTGCCAGCAGCCTAGCGGGGCGCTACGAGCAGTACTTC	TRBD2	-	TRBV2	TRBJ2-7
CASSSGPDSYF	TGTGCCAGCAGTTCGGGGCCCGATTCGTACTTC	-	-	TRBV27	TRBJ2-7
CASSPYTALGTGELFF	TGTGCCAGCAGCCCGTACACGGCACTGGGAACCGGGGAGCTGTTTTTT	-	-	TRBV7-6	TRBJ2-2
CASSLLWAGKYNEQFF	TGTGCCAGCAGCTTACTTTGGGCCGGAAAATACAATGAGCAGTTCTTC	-	few	TRBV7-2	TRBJ2-1
CASSSRTGAETQYF	TGTGCCAGCAGCTCCAGGACTGGGGCAGAGACCCAGTACTTC	-	few	TRBV7-9	TRBJ2-5
CASSPPDGEGAYEQYF	TGTGCCAGCTCACCACCGGACGGCGAAGGGGCCTACGAGCAGTACTTC	-	many	TRBV18	TRBJ2-7
CASSGRTSGGGAETQYF	TGTGCCAGCAGCGGACGGACTAGCGGGGGGGGGGCGGAGACCCAGTACTTC	TRBD2	-	TRBV9	TRBJ2-5
CASSSELWYAEAFF	TGTGCCAGCAGCTCAGAGCTGTGGTACGCTGAAGCTTTCTTT	-	few	TRBV7-8	TRBJ1-1
CASSQGGGAELFF	TGCGCCAGCAGCCAAGGGGGGGGGGCAGAGCTGTTTTTT	-	-	TRBV4-1	TRBJ2-2
CASSTESEDKVYWFPETQYF	TGTGCCAGCAGTACGGAGTCGGAGGACAAAGTTTATTGGTTTCCAGAGACCCAGTACTTC	-	-	TRBV6-5	TRBJ2-5
CASSITGGDHNEQFF	TGTGCCAGTAGTATCACGGGGGGGGACCACAATGAGCAGTTCTTC	TRBD2	few	TRBV19	TRBJ2-1
CASSDAPAGHEQFF	TGTGCCAGCAGTGACGCTCCGGCGGGACATGAGCAGTTCTTC	-	-	TRBV6-4	TRBJ2-1
CASSFTGGYEQYF	TGTGCCAGCAGTTTTACAGGGGGCTACGAGCAGTACTTC	TRBD1	-	TRBV12-3/TRBV12-4	TRBJ2-7
CASSLAAAVGNTIYF	TGTGCCAGCAGCTTAGCCGCGGCAGTTGGAAACACCATATATTTT	-	-	TRBV7-8	TRBJ1-3
CASSRPGPAFGYTF	TGTGCCAGCAGCAGACCCGGGCCTGCTTTTGGCTACACCTTC	-	-	TRBV7-9	TRBJ1-2
CASSTPELAGFLDTQYF	TGTGCCAGCAGTACGCCCGAACTAGCGGGGTTTCTTGATACGCAGTATTTT	TRBD2	-	TRBV6-1	TRBJ2-3
CASSQSGTSYNEQFF	TGTGCCAGCAGCCAATCCGGGACTAGTTACAATGAGCAGTTCTTC	TRBD2	-	TRBV3-1	TRBJ2-1
CASSSKVGYYGYTF	TGTGCCAGCAGCTCGAAAGTGGGGTACTATGGCTACACCTTC	-	few	TRBV13	TRBJ1-2
CASSDREGLSEAFF	TGTGCCAGCAGTGATCGTGAGGGACTTTCGGAAGCTTTCTTT	-	few	TRBV6-2/TRBV6-3	TRBJ1-1
CASRHRYDLAGQGTDTQYF	TGTGCCAGCAGACACCGTTATGACCTTGCGGGACAGGGGACAGATACGCAGTATTTT	TRBD1	-	TRBV6-2/TRBV6-3	TRBJ2-3
CASSFIGALEAFF	TGTGCCAGCAGCTTTATAGGGGCCCTTGAAGCTTTCTTT	-	-	TRBV7-2	TRBJ1-1
CASRGLAGAQETQYF	TGCGCCAGCAGGGGACTAGCGGGAGCCCAAGAGACCCAGTACTTC	TRBD2	-	TRBV10-2	TRBJ2-5
CASSSLAGGAYEQYF	TGTGCCAGCAGTTCCCTGGCGGGGGGGGCGTACGAGCAGTACTTC	TRBD2	-	TRBV5-6	TRBJ2-7
CASSLVPAGDQETQYF	TGTGCCAGCAGCTTAGTTCCAGCGGGGGACCAAGAGACCCAGTACTTC	TRBD2	-	TRBV7-9	TRBJ2-5
CASSQVPREETQYF	TGCGCCAGCAGCCAAGTTCCCCGGGAAGAGACCCAGTACTTC	-	once	TRBV4-3	TRBJ2-5
CASSQGGGGYTF	TGCGCCAGCAGCCAAGGCGGCGGGGGCTACACCTTC	-	-	TRBV4-3	TRBJ1-2